Sequencing of this T cell receptor (beta chain) was carried out in a study of T cell responses to AZD1222 COVID-19 vaccine. General observations from the study: Across spike, vaccine-associated CD4 TCRs were found, dominant at 160-218 and 743-854. Clonal diversity was possibly underestimated, and white British individuals and females predominated among donors. Regions left unmutated in variants are reportedly the target of nearly half of spike-specific TCRs.

Remarks on this clone: Antigen: not known.

TCRdb's table, derived via immunoSEQ multiplex PCR, lists solely in-frame clones and lacks some. The sample has 150,000 to 200,000 clones; almost 95% are singletons. V was trimmed by 7 bases and J by 2 bases, leaving 15 bases between them. Germline CDR1 reads LNHDA; CDR2 reads SQIVND (reference sequence). The CDR3 extends over 15 amino acids. V and J are TRBV19 and TRBJ1-3, with D unresolved. The sample was peripheral blood, taken on day 0 of AZD1222 vaccination. This TCR came from an adult in good health. The DNA for the CDR3 is TGTGCCAGTACCCTGGGAGTCCGCGCTGGAAACACCATATATTTT. Translated: CASTLGVRAGNTIYF.